The 25 T cell receptor beta chains in this list originate from one sample, sequenced in a study of blood T cell repertoires in COVID-19. Sequencing was performed with immunoSEQ multiplex PCR; in TCRdb, only in-frame clones are kept and a portion is missing. The repertoire holds about 160,000 clones, with 80% to 85% as singletons. What was sequenced was PBMCs or T cells enriched from blood (not recorded which). Every receptor here comes from a woman aged 45-65 years who had recovered from COVID-19.

V is TRBV9 and J is TRBJ1-2, with D hard to call. Trimming cost V 1 base and J 8 bases, with 27 bases left between them. CDR3 length: 18 amino acids. Germline assignment: CDR1 SGDLS and CDR2 YYNGEE. The CDR3 here is CASSVSSTAAGVGSGYTF. The CDR3 region has the DNA TGTGCCAGCAGCGTATCTTCAACCGCAGCCGGGGTGGGAAGCGGCTACACCTTC. The complete variable domain, with remaining parts taken from reference TRBV9 and TRBJ1-2, reads DSGVTQTPKHLITATGQRVTLRCSPRSGDLSVYWYQQSLDQGLQFLIQYYNGEERAKGNILERFSAQQFPDLHSELNLSSLELGDSALYFCASSVSSTAAGVGSGYTFGSGTRLTVV.

The J gene is TRBJ2-7, the V gene TRBV11-3; 7 nucleotides agree with TRBD1. The CDR3 spans 13 residues. Germline assignment: CDR1 SGHNT and CDR2 YENEEA. The J segment lost 4 bases and the V segment lost 1 base, leaving 1 base of the junction unmatched. In DNA, the CDR3 is TGTGCCAGCAGCTTAGCGACAGGGTACGAGCAGTACTTC. Encoded protein: CASSLATGYEQYF.

The chain couples TRBV3-1 (or the pseudogene TRBV3-2) to TRBJ1-5; D remains ambiguous. The V end lost 0 bases, the J end lost 0 bases, and 9 bases lay between the germline ends. The CDR3 totals 16 residues. Germline V CDR1 and CDR2: LGHDT, YNNKEL (reference sequence). The CDR3 reads CASSQDRGNSNQPQHF. As DNA, the CDR3 is TGTGCCAGCAGCCAAGACCGGGGTAATAGCAATCAGCCCCAGCATTTT.

V usage is TRBV2 and J usage is TRBJ2-3; possibly TRBD2 for D (6 bases). The V end was cut by 5 bases, the J end by 5 bases, with 20 bases between. The CDR3 covers 16 residues. From germline, CDR1 is SNHLY and CDR2 FYNNEI. The CDR3 reads CASSLGSRRAGDTQYF. In DNA form, the CDR3 reads TGTGCCAGCAGTCTCGGGAGCAGAAGGGCAGGAGATACGCAGTATTTT. The whole variable domain, remainder taken from reference TRBV2 and TRBJ2-3, is EPEVTQTPSHQVTQMGQEVILRCVPISNHLYFYWYRQILGQKVEFLVSFYNNEISEKSEIFDDQFSVERPDGSNFTLKIRSTKLEDSAMYFCASSLGSRRAGDTQYFGPGTRLTVL.

This sequence joins TRBV18 and TRBJ2-2, with D perhaps TRBD1 (5 bases). This CDR3 has 16 amino acids. Germline loops: CDR1 KGHSH, CDR2 LQKENI. Trimming stripped 0 bases from V and 1 base from J, with 9 bases between. In nucleotides, the CDR3 is TGTGCCAGCTCACCACCGTGGGGCGGGAACACCGGGGAGCTGTTTTTT. As protein: CASSPPWGGNTGELFF.

The chain links TRBV15 to TRBJ2-1, with D tentatively TRBD2 (6 bases). V gave up 5 bases and J gave up 5 bases, with 13 bases separating them. Germline V lookup: CDR1 LNHNV, CDR2 YYDKDF (reference sequence). The CDR3 spans 14 residues. In DNA, the CDR3 is TGTGCCACCAGCGAACCGGGACTCCACAATGAGCAGTTCTTC. Its translation: CATSEPGLHNEQFF.

This chain connects TRBV28 to TRBJ2-7; TRBD2 matches at 12 bases. CDR3 length: 15 amino acids. V shed 6 bases and J 2 bases; nucleotides not matched to a gene: 5. Germline values: CDR1 MDHEN, CDR2 SYDVKM. The CDR3 spells CASRPGLAGTYEQYF. CDR3 sequence (DNA): TGTGCCAGCAGGCCGGGACTAGCGGGTACCTACGAGCAGTACTTC.

V and J are TRBV4-2 and TRBJ1-1; D unresolved. Germline CDR1 reads LGHNA; CDR2 reads YNFKEQ. V dropped 6 bases and J dropped 0 bases, with 11 bases sitting between them. This CDR3 has 14 amino acids. CDR3 coding DNA: TGTGCCAGCAGTCCCGGCGGGCTGAACACTGAAGCTTTCTTT. This codes for CASSPGGLNTEAFF.

The genes are TRBV19 and TRBJ2-5, with D possibly being TRBD1 (5 bases). Trimming took 4 bases from V and 3 from J, leaving 9 bases between them. The germline CDR1 and CDR2 sequences are LNHDA and SQIVND (reference sequence). This CDR3 region has 13 residues. The CDR3 is CASSTGQKETQYF. The CDR3 DNA reads TGTGCCAGTAGTACCGGACAAAAAGAGACCCAGTACTTC.

CDR3 amino acids: CASKQGAEYNEQFF. CDR3 DNA sequence: TGCGCCAGCAAGCAGGGGGCAGAGTACAATGAGCAGTTCTTC. The chain employs TRBV5-1 and TRBJ2-1, with 8 positions matching TRBD1. The CDR3 has 14 amino acids. Trimming removed 6 bases from V and 4 bases from J; junction bases left unmatched: 6. Germline V lookup: CDR1 SGHRS, CDR2 YFSETQ.

A single count supports this clone. This chain joins TRBV3-1 (or the pseudogene TRBV3-2) and TRBJ1-5, with TRBD1 as a possible D gene (6 bases). Trimming stripped 5 bases from V and 6 bases from J, with 20 bases between. In germline, CDR1 is LGHDT, CDR2 YNNKEL (reference sequence). The CDR3 loop spans 16 amino acids. CDR3 sequence: CASSSRSGGLGQPQHF. CDR3 DNA sequence: TGTGCCAGCAGCTCTCGAAGCGGGGGGCTGGGTCAGCCCCAGCATTTT.

J is TRBJ2-7 and V is TRBV29-1, with D maybe TRBD2 (5 bases). V was pared by 0 bases and J by 5 bases, with 14 bases between. This CDR3 is built from 14 residues. The germline V gene has CDR1 SQVTM and CDR2 ANQGSEA. As DNA, the CDR3 is TGCAGCGTTGAAGATTTAACCGGGATCAACGAGCAGTACTTC. Its protein product is CSVEDLTGINEQYF.

As for this clone: Other DNA sequences of this sample code for an identical CDR3. The V and J genes are TRBV29-1 and TRBJ2-7, with a weak D call TRBD2 (5 bases). V was clipped by 5 bases and J by 4 bases, with 9 bases between them. The CDR3 loop spans 11 amino acids. In germline, CDR1 is SQVTM, CDR2 ANQGSEA. The DNA of the CDR3 is TGCAGCGTTCGGGAAAGATACGAGCAGTACTTC. This encodes CSVRERYEQYF.

V is TRBV10-3 and J is TRBJ1-6, with D possibly being TRBD1 (6 bases). The germline V gene has CDR1 ENHRY and CDR2 SYGVKD. Trimming pared 6 bases from V and 7 bases from J, leaving 16 bases between. This CDR3 spans 15 amino acids. The CDR3 protein is CAISQSTGGNSPLHF. DNA for the CDR3: TGTGCCATCAGCCAATCGACAGGTGGAAATTCACCCCTCCACTTT.

The V gene is TRBV6-5, the J gene TRBJ1-2, with 9 nucleotides matching TRBD1. The CDR3 is 15 amino acids. V was clipped by 5 bases and J by 6 bases; unmatched bases: 10. The germline gives CDR1 MNHEY, CDR2 SVGAGI. CDR3: CASSQRGQGIDGYTF. The CDR3 DNA sequence: TGTGCCAGCAGTCAAAGGGGACAGGGTATCGATGGCTACACCTTC.

This chain connects TRBV28 to TRBJ1-2; no firm D call. The germline V and J ends were trimmed by 4 bases and 8 bases, with 8 bases remaining between them. This CDR3 has 11 amino acids. Germline CDR1 is MDHEN and CDR2 is SYDVKM. The CDR3 DNA is TGTGCCAGCAGTTGGTTGGGCGGCTACACCTTC. Translating gives CASSWLGGYTF.

The rearrangement joins TRBV18 to TRBJ2-1, with 10 positions matching TRBD2. Germline assignment: CDR1 KGHSH and CDR2 LQKENI. CDR3 length equals 15 residues. V lost 3 bases and J lost 5; bases outside the gene matches: 4. The CDR3 DNA reads as TGTGCCAGCTCACCGCTAGCGGGGGCCCACAATGAGCAGTTCTTC. Its protein is CASSPLAGAHNEQFF.

The chain links TRBV6-5 to TRBJ1-2, with 7 nucleotides matching TRBD1. The CDR3 runs 13 residues. Germline CDR1 and CDR2: MNHEY and SVGAGI. Trimming at V came to 6 bases and at J to 5 bases, leaving 6 bases not matched to a gene. CDR3 in DNA: TGTGCCAGCAGCGACAGCAGGGGGTATGGCTACACCTTC. It encodes CASSDSRGYGYTF.

This clone has a single count. V gene TRBV27 combines with J gene TRBJ2-3, with 7 bases lining up with TRBD1. The CDR3 extends over 16 amino acids. The trim removed 2 bases at V and 2 bases at J, leaving 7 bases unmatched. Germline V gives CDR1 MNHEY, CDR2 SMNVEV (reference sequence). The CDR3 DNA sequence: TGTGCCAGCAGTTTAGGAAGGGGGCTGTTCACAGATACGCAGTATTTT. Its translation is CASSLGRGLFTDTQYF.

This chain connects TRBV5-1 to TRBJ1-6; 7 bases line up with TRBD1. V lost 1 base, J lost 3 bases, and 1 base stayed unmatched. This CDR3 comprises 15 residues. From germline, CDR1 is SGHRS and CDR2 YFSETQ. DNA for the CDR3: TGCGCCAGCAGCTTGACAGGGGACTATAATTCACCCCTCCACTTT. Encoded protein: CASSLTGDYNSPLHF.

The chain carries TRBV9 and TRBJ1-2, with D maybe TRBD1 (6 bases). The CDR3 contains 15 residues. V gave up 4 bases and J gave up 8 bases, with 21 bases separating them. CDR1 is SGDLS, CDR2 YYNGEE, per germline. For the CDR3, the DNA is TGTGCCAGCAGCAGGAGACAGGTTGAGCTCAAAGGCTACACCTTC. It translates to CASSRRQVELKGYTF.

The DNA of the CDR3 is TGTGCCAGCAGTTCCCCTAGCGGGAGGCTCTATGAGCAGTTCTTC. This translates into CASSSPSGRLYEQFF. V and J are TRBV28 and TRBJ2-1, with 11 bases matching TRBD2. CDR3 length equals 15 residues. The germline CDR1 and CDR2 sequences are MDHEN and SYDVKM. V lost 4 bases to trimming and J lost 8 bases; unmatched junction nucleotides: 7.

V gene TRBV2 combines with J gene TRBJ1-6; 9 bases are a match to TRBD1. The CDR3 loop spans 14 amino acids. CDR1 is SNHLY and CDR2 is FYNNEI in the germline V gene. With V trimmed by 6 bases and J by 9 bases, 6 bases remained unmatched. The CDR3 region has the DNA TGTGCCAGCAGGGTGGGACAGGGCAGTTCACCCCTCCACTTT. This translates into CASRVGQGSSPLHF.

The rearrangement joins TRBV7-2 to TRBJ1-2; TRBD1 matches at 8 bases. Germline assignment: CDR1 SGHTA and CDR2 FQGNSA. The V and J ends lost 1 base and 6 bases, in that order; junction bases with no gene match: 4. CDR3 length: 14 residues. This CDR3 is CASSLGGQGDGYTF. For the CDR3, the DNA is TGTGCCAGCAGCTTAGGAGGACAGGGTGATGGCTACACCTTC.

The chain recombines TRBV6-5 with TRBJ2-7; D may be TRBD2 (5 bases). V was clipped by 3 bases and J by 2 bases, with 11 bases between them. The CDR3 consists of 14 residues. Looked up from germline, CDR1 is MNHEY and CDR2 is SVGAGI. DNA for the CDR3: TGTGCCAGCAGTTATGTTTTGGGAGCCTACGAGCAGTACTTC. As protein: CASSYVLGAYEQYF.